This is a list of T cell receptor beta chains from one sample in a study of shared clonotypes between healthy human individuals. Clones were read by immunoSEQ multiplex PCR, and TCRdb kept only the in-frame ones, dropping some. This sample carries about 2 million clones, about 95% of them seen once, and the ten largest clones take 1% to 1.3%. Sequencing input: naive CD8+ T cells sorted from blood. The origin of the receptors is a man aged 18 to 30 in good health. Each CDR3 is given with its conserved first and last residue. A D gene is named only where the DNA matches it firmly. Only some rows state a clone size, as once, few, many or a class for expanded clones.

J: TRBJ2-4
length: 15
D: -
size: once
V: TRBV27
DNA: TGTGCCAGCAGTTTATGGGGACTCCTGGAGGACATTCAGTACTTC
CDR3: CASSLWGLLEDIQYF

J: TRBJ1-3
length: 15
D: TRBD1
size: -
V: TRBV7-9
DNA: TGTGCCAGCAGCCCCCTGACAGGGCTGGGAAACACCATATATTTT
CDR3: CASSPLTGLGNTIYF

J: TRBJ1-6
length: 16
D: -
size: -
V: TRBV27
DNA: TGTGCCAGCAGTTTAGATGGAAGCTCCTATAATTCACCCCTCCACTTT
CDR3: CASSLDGSSYNSPLHF

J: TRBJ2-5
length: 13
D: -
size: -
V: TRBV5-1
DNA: TGCGCCAGCAGTTCCCCTACCCAAGAGACCCAGTACTTC
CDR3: CASSSPTQETQYF

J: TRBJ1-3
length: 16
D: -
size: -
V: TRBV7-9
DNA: TGTGCCAGCAGCTTAGGATGGGGGGGCTCTGGAAACACCATATATTTT
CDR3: CASSLGWGGSGNTIYF

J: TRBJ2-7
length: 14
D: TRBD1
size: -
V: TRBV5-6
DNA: TGTGCCAGCAGCTTGCAGACAGGGACCTACGAGCAGTACTTC
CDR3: CASSLQTGTYEQYF

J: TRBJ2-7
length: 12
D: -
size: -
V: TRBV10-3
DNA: TGTGCCATCAGTGAAGACAGGTCCGAGCAGTACTTC
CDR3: CAISEDRSEQYF

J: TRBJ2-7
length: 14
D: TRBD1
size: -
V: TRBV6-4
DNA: TGTGCCAGCATTTCTGATGGACAGGGGTACGAGCAGTACTTC
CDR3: CASISDGQGYEQYF

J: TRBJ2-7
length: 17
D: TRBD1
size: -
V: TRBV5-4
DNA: TGTGCCAGCAGCGCCGGACAGGGCACCCCCAAATCCTACGAGCAGTACTTC
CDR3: CASSAGQGTPKSYEQYF

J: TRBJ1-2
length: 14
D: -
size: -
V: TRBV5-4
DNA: TGTGCCAGCAGCTTGCTTGGAGGAAACTATGGCTACACCTTC
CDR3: CASSLLGGNYGYTF

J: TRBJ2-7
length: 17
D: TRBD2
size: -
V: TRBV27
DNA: TGTGCCAGCAGTTTATTGCCCGGGACTAGCGAGACCTACGAGCAGTACTTC
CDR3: CASSLLPGTSETYEQYF

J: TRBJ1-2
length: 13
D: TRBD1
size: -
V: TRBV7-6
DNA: TGTGCCAGCAGCCGCGGGACAGGATACGGCTACACCTTC
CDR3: CASSRGTGYGYTF

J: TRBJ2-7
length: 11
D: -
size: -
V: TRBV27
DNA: TGTGCCAGCAGTAATAACGACGAGCAGTACTTC
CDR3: CASSNNDEQYF

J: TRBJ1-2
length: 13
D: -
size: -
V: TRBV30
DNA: TGTGCCTGGAGTGTATCAGACCCCTATGGCTACACCTTC
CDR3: CAWSVSDPYGYTF

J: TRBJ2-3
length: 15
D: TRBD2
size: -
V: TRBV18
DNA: TGTGCCAGCTCCCCCAGCGGGACGGCCACAGATACGCAGTATTTT
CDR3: CASSPSGTATDTQYF

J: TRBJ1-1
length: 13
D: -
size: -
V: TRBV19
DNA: TGTGCCAGTAGACTCAGGGGAGTCACTGAAGCTTTCTTT
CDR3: CASRLRGVTEAFF

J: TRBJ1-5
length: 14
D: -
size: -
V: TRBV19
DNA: TGTGCCAGTAGGAACAGGGCTGGCAATCAGCCCCAGCATTTT
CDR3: CASRNRAGNQPQHF

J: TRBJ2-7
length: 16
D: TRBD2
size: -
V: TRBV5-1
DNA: TGCGCCAGCAGCTTGATGGCGGGGGGGAGCTCCTACGAGCAGTACTTC
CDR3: CASSLMAGGSSYEQYF

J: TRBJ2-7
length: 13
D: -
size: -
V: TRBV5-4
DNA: TGTGCCTCAGCCTCCGGCCCAAACTACGAGCAGTACTTC
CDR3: CASASGPNYEQYF

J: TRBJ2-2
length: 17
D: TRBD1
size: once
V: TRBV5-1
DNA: TGCGCCAGCAGCTTGCCGGGACAGGGGGTTTATACCGGGGAGCTGTTTTTT
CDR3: CASSLPGQGVYTGELFF

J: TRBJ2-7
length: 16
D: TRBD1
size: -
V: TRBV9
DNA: TGTGCCAGCAGCGTAGGGACAGGCCTGAGCTCCTACGAGCAGTACTTC
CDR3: CASSVGTGLSSYEQYF

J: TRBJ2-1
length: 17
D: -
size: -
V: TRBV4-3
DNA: TGCGCCAGCAGCCAAGTTCTAGGTGGGGGCAGTCAGGATGAGCAGTTCTTC
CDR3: CASSQVLGGGSQDEQFF

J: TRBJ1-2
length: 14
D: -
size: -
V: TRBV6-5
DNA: TGTGCCAGCAGCCTCTCAGGGGCTTACTATGGCTACACCTTC
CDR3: CASSLSGAYYGYTF

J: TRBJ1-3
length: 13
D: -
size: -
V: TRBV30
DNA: TGTGCCTGGAGTCCCCTCTCTGGAAACACCATATATTTT
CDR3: CAWSPLSGNTIYF

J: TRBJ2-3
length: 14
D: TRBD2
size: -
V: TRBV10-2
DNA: TGCGCCAGCAGTGAGGAATTAGCGGGGCTCACGCAGTATTTT
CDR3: CASSEELAGLTQYF

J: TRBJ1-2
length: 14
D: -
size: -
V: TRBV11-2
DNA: TGTGCCAGCAGCTTAGTCGGCGGGAAGTATGGCTACACCTTC
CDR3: CASSLVGGKYGYTF

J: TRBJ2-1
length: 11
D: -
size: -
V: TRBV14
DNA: TGTGCCAGCAGCCAAGGGGGGATGAAGTTCTTC
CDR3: CASSQGGMKFF

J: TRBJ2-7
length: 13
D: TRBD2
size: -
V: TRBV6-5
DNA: TGTGCCAGCAGTGGGGGGGGATCCTACGAGCAGTACTTC
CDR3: CASSGGGSYEQYF

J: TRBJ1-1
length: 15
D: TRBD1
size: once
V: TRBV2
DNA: TGTGCCAGCAGTGATTGGACAGGGGGGGACACTGAAGCTTTCTTT
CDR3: CASSDWTGGDTEAFF

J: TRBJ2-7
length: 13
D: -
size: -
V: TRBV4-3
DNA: TGCGCCAGCAGCCAAGCAGATGGCTACGAGCAGTACTTC
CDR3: CASSQADGYEQYF